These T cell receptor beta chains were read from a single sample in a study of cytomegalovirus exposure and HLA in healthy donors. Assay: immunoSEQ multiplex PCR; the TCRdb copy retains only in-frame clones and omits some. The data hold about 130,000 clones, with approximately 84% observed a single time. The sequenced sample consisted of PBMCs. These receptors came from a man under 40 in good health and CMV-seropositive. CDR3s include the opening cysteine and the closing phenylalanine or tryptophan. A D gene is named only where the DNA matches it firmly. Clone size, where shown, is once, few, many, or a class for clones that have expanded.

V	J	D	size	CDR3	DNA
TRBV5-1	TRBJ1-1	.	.	CASSASVNTEAFF	TGCGCCAGCAGCGCCAGTGTGAACACTGAAGCTTTCTTT
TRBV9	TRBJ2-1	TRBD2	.	CASSEPRGGGAYNEQFF	TGTGCCAGCAGCGAGCCCCGTGGCGGGGGGGCCTACAATGAGCAGTTCTTC
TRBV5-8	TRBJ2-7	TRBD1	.	CASSPQGSVYEQYF	TGTGCCAGCAGCCCACAGGGGAGTGTCTACGAGCAGTACTTC
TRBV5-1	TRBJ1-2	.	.	CASSPTPLLNLDYGYTF	TGCGCCAGCAGCCCCACACCCTTACTAAATTTGGACTATGGCTACACCTTC
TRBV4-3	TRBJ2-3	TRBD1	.	CASRPSGTGGADTQYF	TGCGCCAGCAGACCCTCCGGGACAGGGGGGGCAGATACGCAGTATTTT
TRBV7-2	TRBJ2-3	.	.	CASSAQGGGTDTQYF	TGTGCCAGCAGCGCACAGGGGGGGGGAACAGATACGCAGTATTTT
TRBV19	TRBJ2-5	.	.	CASSPAGRGAGETQYF	TGTGCCAGTAGTCCTGCGGGGAGGGGGGCCGGGGAGACCCAGTACTTC
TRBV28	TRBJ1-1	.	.	CASSLSGGGTEAFF	TGTGCCAGCAGTTTATCTGGGGGGGGCACTGAAGCTTTCTTT
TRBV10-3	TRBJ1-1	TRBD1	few	CAINRGDSRTEAFF	TGTGCCATCAACAGGGGGGACAGTCGGACTGAAGCTTTCTTT
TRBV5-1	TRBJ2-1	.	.	CASSFSRGNEQFF	TGCGCCAGCAGCTTTTCAAGGGGCAATGAGCAGTTCTTC